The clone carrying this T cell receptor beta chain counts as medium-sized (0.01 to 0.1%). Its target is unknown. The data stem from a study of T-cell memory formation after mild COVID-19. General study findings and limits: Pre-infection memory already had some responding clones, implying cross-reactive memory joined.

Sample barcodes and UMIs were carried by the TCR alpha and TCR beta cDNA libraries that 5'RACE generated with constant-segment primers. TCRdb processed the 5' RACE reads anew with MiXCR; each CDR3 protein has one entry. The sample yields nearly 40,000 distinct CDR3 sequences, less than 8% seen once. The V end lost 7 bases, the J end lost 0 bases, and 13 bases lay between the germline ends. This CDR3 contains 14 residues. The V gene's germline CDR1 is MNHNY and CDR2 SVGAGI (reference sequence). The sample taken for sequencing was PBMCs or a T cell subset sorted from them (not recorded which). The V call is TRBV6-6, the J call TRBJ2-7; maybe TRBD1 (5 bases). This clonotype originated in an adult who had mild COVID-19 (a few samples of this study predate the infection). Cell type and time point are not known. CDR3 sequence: CASTETDGSYEQYF. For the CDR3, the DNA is TGTGCCAGCACGGAGACAGACGGCTCCTACGAGCAGTACTTC.